This T cell receptor beta chain was identified in a study of identical twins. Concerning this clonotype itself: What it binds is unknown. Germline and junction disagree at one end, which may indicate a read error.

From the 5' RACE reads, TCRdb called clonotypes with MiXCR, one entry per CDR3 protein. The sample includes 700,000 to 950,000 distinct CDR3 sequences, 9% to 15% of them seen just once. Study outcomes and limitations: Researchers reported excess low generation probability among twin-shared out-of-frame alpha sequences.

The CDR3 runs 18 residues. CDR1 is MNHNY and CDR2 is SVGAGI in the germline V gene (reference sequence). This sample also appeared in a second study, on yellow fever vaccine responses in identical twins.

Material for sequencing was PBMCs. V is TRBV6-6 and J is TRBJ1-4; D is unresolved. The TCR was taken from a young woman in good health. The CDR3 nucleotides are TGTGCCAGCAGTCAGGCGGAGGGCCGGAGGACGCGGCGTGAAAAACTGTTTTTC. Amino acid sequence: CASSQAEGRRTRREKLFF.